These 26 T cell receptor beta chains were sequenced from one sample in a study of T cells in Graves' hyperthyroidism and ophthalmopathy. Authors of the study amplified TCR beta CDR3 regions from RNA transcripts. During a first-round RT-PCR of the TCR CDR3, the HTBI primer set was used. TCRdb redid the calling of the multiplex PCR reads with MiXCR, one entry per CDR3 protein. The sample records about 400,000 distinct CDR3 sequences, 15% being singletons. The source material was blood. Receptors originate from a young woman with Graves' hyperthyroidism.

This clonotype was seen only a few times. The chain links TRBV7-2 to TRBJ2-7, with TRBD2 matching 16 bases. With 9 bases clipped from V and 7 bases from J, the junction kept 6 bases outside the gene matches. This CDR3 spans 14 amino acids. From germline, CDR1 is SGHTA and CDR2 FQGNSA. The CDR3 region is CASSGTSGRGEQYF. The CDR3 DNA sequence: TGTGCCAGTTCCGGGACTAGCGGGAGGGGGGAGCAGTACTTC.

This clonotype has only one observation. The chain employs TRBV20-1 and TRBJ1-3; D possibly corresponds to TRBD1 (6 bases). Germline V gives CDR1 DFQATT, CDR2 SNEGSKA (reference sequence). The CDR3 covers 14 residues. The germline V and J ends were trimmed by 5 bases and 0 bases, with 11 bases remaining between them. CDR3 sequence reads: CSAQDRNSGNTIYF. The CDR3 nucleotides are TGCAGTGCTCAAGACAGGAACTCTGGAAACACCATATATTTT.

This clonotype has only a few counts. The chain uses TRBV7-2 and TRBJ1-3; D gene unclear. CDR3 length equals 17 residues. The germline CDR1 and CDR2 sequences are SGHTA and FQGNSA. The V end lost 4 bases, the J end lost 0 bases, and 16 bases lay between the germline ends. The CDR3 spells CASSSRQGEISGNTIYF. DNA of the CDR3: TGTGCCAGCAGCTCCAGACAAGGCGAGATCTCTGGAAACACCATATATTTT.

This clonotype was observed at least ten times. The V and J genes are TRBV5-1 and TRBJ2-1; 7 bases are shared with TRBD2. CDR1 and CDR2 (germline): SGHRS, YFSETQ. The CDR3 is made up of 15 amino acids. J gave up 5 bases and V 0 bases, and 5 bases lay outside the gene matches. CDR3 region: CASSLVAGVNNEQFF. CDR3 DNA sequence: TGCGCCAGCAGCTTGGTGGCGGGAGTCAACAATGAGCAGTTCTTC.

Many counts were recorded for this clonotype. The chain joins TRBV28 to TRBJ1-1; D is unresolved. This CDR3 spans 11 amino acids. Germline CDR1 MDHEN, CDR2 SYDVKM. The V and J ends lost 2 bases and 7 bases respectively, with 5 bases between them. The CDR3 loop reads CASSLDNEAFF. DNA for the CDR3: TGTGCCAGCAGTTTAGACAATGAAGCTTTCTTT.

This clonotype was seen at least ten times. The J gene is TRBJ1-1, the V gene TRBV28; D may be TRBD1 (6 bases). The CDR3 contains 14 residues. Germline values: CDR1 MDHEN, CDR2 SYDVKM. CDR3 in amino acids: CATAPRGANTEAFF. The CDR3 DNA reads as TGTGCTACTGCCCCAAGGGGGGCGAACACTGAAGCTTTCTTT.

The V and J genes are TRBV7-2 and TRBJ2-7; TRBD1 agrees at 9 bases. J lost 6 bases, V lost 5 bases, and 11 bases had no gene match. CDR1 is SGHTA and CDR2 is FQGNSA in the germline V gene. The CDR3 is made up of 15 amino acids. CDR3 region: CASSHRWTGESEQYF. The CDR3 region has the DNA TGTGCCAGCAGCCACCGATGGACAGGGGAAAGCGAGCAGTACTTC.

The CDR3 here is CASRRTDRAADTQYF. The CDR3 coding sequence is TGTGCCAGCAGGCGCACGGACAGGGCGGCAGATACGCAGTATTTT. The chain employs TRBV6-2 or TRBV6-3 and TRBJ2-3; 8 bases map to TRBD1. Germline V gene sequence: CDR1 MNHEY, CDR2 SVGEGT. This CDR3 has 15 amino acids. Unmatched junction bases numbered 9, after V lost 6 bases and J lost 4 bases.

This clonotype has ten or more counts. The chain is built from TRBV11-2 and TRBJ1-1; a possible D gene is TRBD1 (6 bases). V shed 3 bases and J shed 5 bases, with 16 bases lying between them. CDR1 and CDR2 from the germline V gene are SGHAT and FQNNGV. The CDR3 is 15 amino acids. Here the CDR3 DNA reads TGTGCCAGCAGCTTCCAACAGGGACTGGGAACTGAAGCTTTCTTT. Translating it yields CASSFQQGLGTEAFF.

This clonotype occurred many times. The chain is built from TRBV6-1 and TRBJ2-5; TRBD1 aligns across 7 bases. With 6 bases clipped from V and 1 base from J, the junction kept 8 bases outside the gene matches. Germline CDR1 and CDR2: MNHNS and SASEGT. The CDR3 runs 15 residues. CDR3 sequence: CASSDWDSGQETQYF. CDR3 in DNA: TGTGCCAGCAGCGATTGGGACAGCGGCCAAGAGACCCAGTACTTC.

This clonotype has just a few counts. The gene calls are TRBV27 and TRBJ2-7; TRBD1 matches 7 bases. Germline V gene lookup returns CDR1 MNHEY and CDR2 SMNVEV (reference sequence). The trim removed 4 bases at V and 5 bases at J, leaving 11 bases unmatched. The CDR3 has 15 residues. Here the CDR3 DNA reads TGTGCCAGCAGTTCCGGGACAGTCCGAACGGACGAGCAGTACTTC. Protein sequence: CASSSGTVRTDEQYF.

The DNA for the CDR3 is TGCGCCAGCAGCTTCCTCGGGCAGGGCGGGAACACCGGGGAGCTGTTTTTT. This translates into CASSFLGQGGNTGELFF. This chain uses TRBV5-1 with TRBJ2-2; a possible D gene is TRBD1 (5 bases). Germline V gene sequence: CDR1 SGHRS, CDR2 YFSETQ. Trimming took off 2 bases at V and 1 base at J, with 15 bases between the two ends. The CDR3 has 17 amino acids.

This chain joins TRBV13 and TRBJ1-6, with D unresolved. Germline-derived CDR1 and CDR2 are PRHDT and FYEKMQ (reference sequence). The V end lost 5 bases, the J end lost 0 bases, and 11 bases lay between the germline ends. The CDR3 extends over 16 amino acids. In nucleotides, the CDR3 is TGTGCCAGCAGCGTAGAAGGGAGCTCCTATAATTCACCCCTCCACTTT. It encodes CASSVEGSSYNSPLHF.

The CDR3 DNA sequence: TGTGCCAGCAGCCCGGACAGGGTCGCGTACAATGAGCAGTTCTTC. Its protein product is CASSPDRVAYNEQFF. J is TRBJ2-1 and V is TRBV5-6, with 8 bases aligning to TRBD1. Germline assignment: CDR1 SGHDT and CDR2 YYEEEE. The CDR3 length is 15 residues. The V segment lost 4 bases and the J segment 4 bases; nucleotides outside the gene matches: 7.

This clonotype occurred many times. The CDR3 sequence is CASSLNRGGYTF. Here the CDR3 DNA reads TGTGCCAGCAGTTTGAACAGGGGCGGCTACACCTTC. The chain links TRBV28 to TRBJ1-2, with 7 bases fitting TRBD1. The CDR3 is made up of 12 amino acids. Germline V gene data show CDR1 as MDHEN and CDR2 as SYDVKM. After removal of 3 bases from V and 8 bases from J, the junction contained 3 bases not matched to a gene.

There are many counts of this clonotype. CDR3 in DNA: TGCGCCAGCAGCCAAGATCTAGGGCCGCAACAGCCCCAGCATTTT. Protein sequence: CASSQDLGPQQPQHF. The V gene is TRBV4-1, the J gene TRBJ1-5; D not certain. The CDR3 sequence is 15 residues long. With 0 bases removed from V and 7 bases from J, the gap between germline ends came to 13 bases. The germline V gene has CDR1 MGHRA and CDR2 YSYEKL.

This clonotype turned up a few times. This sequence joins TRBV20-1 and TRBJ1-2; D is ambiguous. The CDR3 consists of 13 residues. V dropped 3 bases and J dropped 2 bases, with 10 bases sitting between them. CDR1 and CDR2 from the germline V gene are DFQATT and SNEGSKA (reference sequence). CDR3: CSASPLPNYGYTF. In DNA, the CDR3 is TGCAGTGCTAGTCCCCTCCCGAACTATGGCTACACCTTC.

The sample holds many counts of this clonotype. The CDR3 nucleotides read TGTGCCAGCTCACCAGGGGTCACCGGGGAGCTGTTTTTT. It is translated as CASSPGVTGELFF. This chain joins TRBV18 and TRBJ2-2, with D unclear. The CDR3 contains 13 residues. V was clipped by 2 bases and J by 4 bases, with 5 bases between them. Germline V gives CDR1 KGHSH, CDR2 LQKENI.

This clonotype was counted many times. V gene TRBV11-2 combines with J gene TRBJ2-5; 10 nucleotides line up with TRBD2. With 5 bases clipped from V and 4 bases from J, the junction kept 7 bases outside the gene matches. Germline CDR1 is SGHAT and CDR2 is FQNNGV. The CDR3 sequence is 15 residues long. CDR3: CASSPQRTSGETQYF. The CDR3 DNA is TGTGCCAGCAGCCCTCAACGGACTAGCGGAGAGACCCAGTACTTC.

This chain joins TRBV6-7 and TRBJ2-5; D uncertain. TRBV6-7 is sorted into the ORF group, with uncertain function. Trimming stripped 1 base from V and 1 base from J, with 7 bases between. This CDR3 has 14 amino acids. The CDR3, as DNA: TGTGCCAGCAGTTACTGTGAGCTCCAAGAGACCCAGTACTTC. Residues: CASSYCELQETQYF.

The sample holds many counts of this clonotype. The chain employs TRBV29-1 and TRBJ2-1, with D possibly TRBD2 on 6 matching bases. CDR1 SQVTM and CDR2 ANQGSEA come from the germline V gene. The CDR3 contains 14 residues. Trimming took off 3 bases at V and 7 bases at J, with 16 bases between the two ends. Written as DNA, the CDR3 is TGCAGCGTTGAGGGGCGGGACTCCTTGAATGAGCAGTTCTTC. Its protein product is CSVEGRDSLNEQFF.

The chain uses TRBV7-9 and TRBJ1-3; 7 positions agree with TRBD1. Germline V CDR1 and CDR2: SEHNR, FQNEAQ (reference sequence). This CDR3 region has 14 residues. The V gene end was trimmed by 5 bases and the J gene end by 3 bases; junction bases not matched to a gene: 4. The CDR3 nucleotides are TGTGCCAGCAGCCGAACAGGGGTTGGAAACACCATATATTTT. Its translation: CASSRTGVGNTIYF.

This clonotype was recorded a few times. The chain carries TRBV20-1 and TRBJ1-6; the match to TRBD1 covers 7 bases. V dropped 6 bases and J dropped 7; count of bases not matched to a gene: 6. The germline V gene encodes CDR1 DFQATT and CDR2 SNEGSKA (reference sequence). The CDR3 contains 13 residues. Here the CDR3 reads CSAIQGTNSPLHF. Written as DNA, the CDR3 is TGCAGTGCCATACAGGGGACCAATTCACCCCTCCACTTT.

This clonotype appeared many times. The chain's CDR3 is CASSEWTGGTKDNEKLFF. CDR3 nucleotides: TGTGCCAGCAGTGAATGGACAGGGGGCACTAAAGATAATGAAAAACTGTTTTTT. The chain uses TRBV2 and TRBJ1-4; 11 bases match TRBD1. This CDR3 contains 18 residues. The junction had 9 bases not matched to a gene; V was cut back by 2 bases and J by 4 bases. CDR1 and CDR2 (germline): SNHLY, FYNNEI.

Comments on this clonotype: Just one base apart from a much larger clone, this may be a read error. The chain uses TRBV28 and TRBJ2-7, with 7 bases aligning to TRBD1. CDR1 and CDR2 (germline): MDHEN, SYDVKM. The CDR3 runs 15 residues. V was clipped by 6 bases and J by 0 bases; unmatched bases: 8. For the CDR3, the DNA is TGTGCCAGCAGCCGGGGACAGCTTACCTCCTACGAGCAGTACTTC. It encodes CASSRGQLTSYEQYF.

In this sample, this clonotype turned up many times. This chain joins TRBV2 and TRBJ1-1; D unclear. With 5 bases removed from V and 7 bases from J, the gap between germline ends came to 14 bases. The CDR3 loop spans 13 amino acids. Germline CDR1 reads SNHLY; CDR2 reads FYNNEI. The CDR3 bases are TGTGCCAGCAGTCCCTATACAGCCTATGAAGCTTTCTTT. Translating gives CASSPYTAYEAFF.